The rows below give T cell receptor beta chains drawn from one sample of a study of blood T cells in healthy people across ages. One entry per CDR3 protein results from TCRdb running MiXCR on the 5' RACE reads. The sample holds 600,000 to 650,000 distinct CDR3 sequences; roughly 53% are singletons and the top ten take more than 35%. The specimen sequenced was blood. Receptors were obtained from a man aged 60 to 75 in good health. Both conserved end residues are part of each CDR3. A D gene is named only where the DNA matches it firmly. The listing skips clone size in some rows; elsewhere it reads once, few, many or a size class.

j_call: TRBJ1-4; d_call: .; clone_size: .; v_call: TRBV5-1; cdr3_aa: CASRLREYNEKLFF; cdr3_nt: TGCGCCAGCAGACTCAGGGAGTATAATGAAAAACTGTTTTTT
j_call: TRBJ2-5; d_call: .; clone_size: .; v_call: TRBV7-7; cdr3_aa: CASSLDHGPMETQYF; cdr3_nt: TGTGCCAGCAGCTTAGATCACGGGCCCATGGAGACCCAGTACTTC
j_call: TRBJ1-2; d_call: TRBD1; clone_size: .; v_call: TRBV20-1; cdr3_aa: CSAEQTDRADGYTF; cdr3_nt: TGCAGTGCCGAACAAACAGACAGGGCCGATGGCTACACCTTC
j_call: TRBJ1-2; d_call: .; clone_size: .; v_call: TRBV11-2; cdr3_aa: CASSPHPGAIANDGYTF; cdr3_nt: TGTGCCAGCAGCCCTCACCCGGGGGCGATAGCTAACGATGGCTACACCTTC
j_call: TRBJ2-5; d_call: TRBD2; clone_size: .; v_call: TRBV6-6; cdr3_aa: CASSYVAGPQETQYF; cdr3_nt: TGTGCCAGCAGTTATGTAGCGGGCCCCCAAGAGACCCAGTACTTC
j_call: TRBJ2-7; d_call: .; clone_size: .; v_call: TRBV11-2; cdr3_aa: CASSLRQGPYNEQYF; cdr3_nt: TGTGCCAGCAGCTTAAGGCAGGGGCCCTACAATGAGCAGTACTTC
j_call: TRBJ1-5; d_call: .; clone_size: .; v_call: TRBV15; cdr3_aa: CATSRDPNQPQHF; cdr3_nt: TGTGCCACCAGCAGAGATCCCAATCAGCCCCAGCATTTT
j_call: TRBJ1-1; d_call: TRBD1; clone_size: .; v_call: TRBV5-1; cdr3_aa: CASSIVQGARPEAFF; cdr3_nt: TGCGCCAGCAGCATTGTACAGGGGGCGCGGCCTGAAGCTTTCTTT
j_call: TRBJ2-1; d_call: .; clone_size: few; v_call: TRBV20-1; cdr3_aa: CSARVLSWEFF; cdr3_nt: TGCAGTGCTAGGGTACTATCTTGGGAGTTCTTC
j_call: TRBJ2-1; d_call: TRBD2; clone_size: .; v_call: TRBV7-9; cdr3_aa: CASSLGGGSNNEQFF; cdr3_nt: TGTGCCAGCAGCTTAGGCGGGGGGTCGAACAATGAGCAGTTCTTC
j_call: TRBJ1-5; d_call: TRBD1; clone_size: .; v_call: TRBV7-8; cdr3_aa: CASSQGTDSNQPQHF; cdr3_nt: TGTGCCAGCAGCCAAGGGACAGATAGCAATCAGCCCCAGCATTTT
j_call: TRBJ2-2; d_call: .; clone_size: .; v_call: TRBV29-1; cdr3_aa: CSVESRYTGELFF; cdr3_nt: TGCAGCGTTGAATCCCGTTACACCGGGGAGCTGTTTTTT
j_call: TRBJ2-1; d_call: TRBD1; clone_size: .; v_call: TRBV6-2/TRBV6-3; cdr3_aa: CASRPPGQGAAGQFF; cdr3_nt: TGTGCCAGCAGGCCCCCGGGACAGGGGGCCGCGGGGCAGTTCTTC
j_call: TRBJ1-6; d_call: .; clone_size: .; v_call: TRBV11-2; cdr3_aa: CASSPRSGLRGSYNSPLHF; cdr3_nt: TGTGCCAGCAGCCCAAGGTCTGGGTTGAGGGGCTCCTATAATTCACCCCTCCACTTT
j_call: TRBJ1-6; d_call: .; clone_size: .; v_call: TRBV5-1; cdr3_aa: CASSETDNSPLHF; cdr3_nt: TGCGCCAGCAGCGAGACAGATAATTCACCCCTCCACTTT
j_call: TRBJ1-6; d_call: .; clone_size: .; v_call: TRBV4-1; cdr3_aa: CASSQREGLSNSPLHF; cdr3_nt: TGCGCCAGCAGCCAACGGGAGGGGTTATCTAATTCACCCCTCCACTTT
j_call: TRBJ2-6; d_call: TRBD1; clone_size: .; v_call: TRBV20-1; cdr3_aa: CNARRQGAGANVLTF; cdr3_nt: TGCAATGCTAGGAGACAGGGAGCCGGGGCCAACGTCCTGACTTTC
j_call: TRBJ2-5; d_call: TRBD1; clone_size: .; v_call: TRBV28; cdr3_aa: CASSMGTGNKRETQYF; cdr3_nt: TGTGCCAGCAGTATGGGGACAGGGAATAAGCGAGAGACCCAGTACTTC
j_call: TRBJ2-6; d_call: TRBD1; clone_size: .; v_call: TRBV3-1; cdr3_aa: CASSQPRTGAGANVLTF; cdr3_nt: TGTGCCAGCAGCCAACCGAGGACAGGGGCTGGGGCCAACGTCCTGACTTTC
j_call: TRBJ2-7; d_call: TRBD2; clone_size: .; v_call: TRBV6-1; cdr3_aa: CASRRLADSYEQYF; cdr3_nt: TGTGCCAGCAGAAGGCTAGCGGACTCCTACGAGCAGTACTTC
j_call: TRBJ2-1; d_call: .; clone_size: .; v_call: TRBV6-6; cdr3_aa: CASSYPPGNEQFF; cdr3_nt: TGTGCCAGCAGTTACCCCCCCGGCAATGAGCAGTTCTTC
j_call: TRBJ2-7; d_call: .; clone_size: .; v_call: TRBV5-6; cdr3_aa: CASSLGPPWGGYEQYF; cdr3_nt: TGTGCCAGCAGCTTGGGCCCTCCATGGGGCGGGTACGAGCAGTACTTC
j_call: TRBJ2-7; d_call: TRBD1; clone_size: few; v_call: TRBV29-1; cdr3_aa: CSVGTGGSSYEQYF; cdr3_nt: TGCAGCGTCGGGACAGGTGGGAGCTCCTACGAGCAGTACTTC
j_call: TRBJ2-5; d_call: TRBD2; clone_size: .; v_call: TRBV20-1; cdr3_aa: CSAPRPGLAGSPRETQYF; cdr3_nt: TGCAGTGCCCCGCGCCCGGGACTAGCGGGGTCTCCGCGGGAGACCCAGTACTTC
j_call: TRBJ2-7; d_call: .; clone_size: .; v_call: TRBV10-3; cdr3_aa: CAIGTGGSSYEQYF; cdr3_nt: TGTGCCATCGGCACCGGGGGCAGCTCCTACGAGCAGTACTTC
j_call: TRBJ2-5; d_call: .; clone_size: .; v_call: TRBV7-9; cdr3_aa: CASGGTDQETQYF; cdr3_nt: TGTGCCAGCGGAGGGACAGATCAAGAGACCCAGTACTTC
j_call: TRBJ2-5; d_call: TRBD2; clone_size: .; v_call: TRBV20-1; cdr3_aa: CSARLAGARETQYF; cdr3_nt: TGCAGTGCTAGACTAGCGGGGGCTCGAGAGACCCAGTACTTC
j_call: TRBJ2-7; d_call: .; clone_size: few; v_call: TRBV6-2/TRBV6-3; cdr3_aa: CASTVRGSYEQYF; cdr3_nt: TGTGCCAGCACCGTCAGGGGCTCCTACGAGCAGTACTTC
j_call: TRBJ2-4; d_call: TRBD2; clone_size: .; v_call: TRBV20-1; cdr3_aa: CSASPTSGGAPQYF; cdr3_nt: TGCAGTGCTAGCCCGACTAGCGGGGGGGCCCCGCAGTACTTC
j_call: TRBJ1-1; d_call: .; clone_size: .; v_call: TRBV10-3; cdr3_aa: CAISGINTEAFF; cdr3_nt: TGTGCCATCAGTGGTATCAACACTGAAGCTTTCTTT
j_call: TRBJ1-1; d_call: .; clone_size: few; v_call: TRBV2; cdr3_aa: CATRGQGEAFF; cdr3_nt: TGTGCCACCCGGGGGCAGGGTGAAGCTTTCTTT
j_call: TRBJ2-1; d_call: .; clone_size: .; v_call: TRBV5-1; cdr3_aa: CASSRQSSSYNEQFF; cdr3_nt: TGCGCCAGCAGCAGACAGAGCAGCTCCTACAATGAGCAGTTCTTC
j_call: TRBJ2-6; d_call: .; clone_size: few; v_call: TRBV6-4; cdr3_aa: CASSDMSSGANVLTF; cdr3_nt: TGTGCCAGCAGTGACATGAGCTCTGGGGCCAACGTCCTGACTTTC
j_call: TRBJ2-3; d_call: .; clone_size: many; v_call: TRBV12-3/TRBV12-4; cdr3_aa: CASSFRVSGDAQYF; cdr3_nt: TGTGCCAGCAGTTTTAGAGTGAGCGGAGATGCGCAGTATTTT
j_call: TRBJ2-7; d_call: TRBD1; clone_size: once; v_call: TRBV2; cdr3_aa: CASRAGTGVYNEQYF; cdr3_nt: TGTGCCAGCAGGGCCGGGACAGGGGTTTACAATGAGCAGTACTTC
j_call: TRBJ2-5; d_call: .; clone_size: .; v_call: TRBV6-5; cdr3_aa: CASSPGGQEQETQYF; cdr3_nt: TGTGCCAGCAGCCCCGGTGGCCAGGAGCAAGAGACCCAGTACTTC
j_call: TRBJ2-2; d_call: .; clone_size: once; v_call: TRBV29-1; cdr3_aa: CSVRGDAGELFF; cdr3_nt: TGCAGCGTCAGGGGGGATGCCGGGGAGCTGTTTTTT
j_call: TRBJ2-1; d_call: .; clone_size: .; v_call: TRBV4-1; cdr3_aa: CASSQVRGNEQFF; cdr3_nt: TGCGCCAGCAGCCAGGTACGGGGGAATGAGCAGTTCTTC
j_call: TRBJ2-7; d_call: .; clone_size: .; v_call: TRBV6-6; cdr3_aa: CASRITGYSYEQYF; cdr3_nt: TGTGCCAGCAGGATAACAGGGTACTCCTACGAGCAGTACTTC
j_call: TRBJ2-7; d_call: .; clone_size: .; v_call: TRBV20-1; cdr3_aa: CSASSRGGYEQYF; cdr3_nt: TGCAGTGCTAGCTCCAGGGGTGGATACGAGCAGTACTTC
j_call: TRBJ2-4; d_call: .; clone_size: once; v_call: TRBV7-2; cdr3_aa: CASALRDGTRGNIQYF; cdr3_nt: TGTGCCAGCGCCCTCCGGGACGGTACCCGCGGAAACATTCAGTACTTC
j_call: TRBJ2-5; d_call: TRBD2; clone_size: .; v_call: TRBV4-1; cdr3_aa: CASSSRGLEGSETQYF; cdr3_nt: TGCGCCAGCAGTTCACGGGGACTAGAGGGGTCGGAGACCCAGTACTTC
j_call: TRBJ2-2; d_call: TRBD1; clone_size: .; v_call: TRBV12-3/TRBV12-4; cdr3_aa: CASSLGDRATGELFF; cdr3_nt: TGTGCCAGCAGTTTAGGCGACAGGGCCACCGGGGAGCTGTTTTTT
j_call: TRBJ2-7; d_call: TRBD1; clone_size: .; v_call: TRBV29-1; cdr3_aa: CSVEDRATYEQYF; cdr3_nt: TGCAGCGTTGAGGACAGGGCCACCTACGAGCAGTACTTC
j_call: TRBJ2-1; d_call: .; clone_size: .; v_call: TRBV3-1; cdr3_aa: CASSQDRGNEGSYNEQFF; cdr3_nt: TGTGCCAGCAGCCAAGACAGGGGAAATGAGGGATCCTACAATGAGCAGTTCTTC